Listed below are T cell receptor beta chains from one sample, sequenced in a study of identifying expanded T cells in peripheral blood. Method: immunoSEQ multiplex PCR; TCRdb's copy keeps in-frame clones and lacks some. The table lists approximately 100,000 clones, roughly 86% of them singletons. The sequencing sample was made of blood. These receptors were taken from a person aged 18 to 75 in good health. The CDR3 runs from the conserved cysteine through the conserved F or W. Fields, in order: CDR3 length, clone size, J gene, V gene, D gene, CDR3 protein, CDR3 DNA. A D gene is named only where the DNA matches it firmly. A row's size may be missing; if present it is once, few, many or a size class.

13,NA,TRBJ1-1,TRBV7-3,TRBD1,CASSQGGGTEAFF,TGTGCCAGCAGCCAGGGGGGAGGAACTGAAGCTTTCTTT
19,NA,TRBJ2-1,TRBV28,TRBD2,CASSPQIAGAGGRVNEQFF,TGTGCCAGCAGTCCCCAGATAGCGGGAGCGGGGGGGCGGGTCAATGAGCAGTTCTTC
13,NA,TRBJ1-1,TRBV6-5,NA,CASRGRSNTEAFF,TGTGCCAGCAGGGGACGGTCGAACACTGAAGCTTTCTTT
11,NA,TRBJ1-2,TRBV30,NA,CAWSQNYGYTF,TGTGCCTGGAGTCAGAACTATGGCTACACCTTC
14,NA,TRBJ2-1,TRBV10-2,NA,CATATGGGYNEQFF,TGCGCCACCGCAACGGGGGGCGGCTACAATGAGCAGTTCTTC
16,NA,TRBJ1-4,TRBV2,NA,CASSEPGRRVGEKLFF,TGTGCCAGCAGTGAACCCGGCAGGAGGGTCGGTGAAAAACTGTTTTTT
12,NA,TRBJ2-3,TRBV9,NA,CASSVVSDTQYF,TGTGCCAGCAGCGTAGTTTCAGATACGCAGTATTTT
15,once,TRBJ1-6,TRBV5-1,TRBD1,CASSLGTGGNSPLHF,TGCGCCAGCAGCTTAGGGACAGGGGGCAATTCACCCCTCCACTTT
13,NA,TRBJ1-2,TRBV30,NA,CAWSVGAGDGYTF,TGTGCCTGGAGTGTTGGGGCAGGGGACGGCTACACCTTC
16,NA,TRBJ2-2,TRBV28,TRBD2,CASSPTSGRRTGELFF,TGTGCCAGCAGCCCTACTAGCGGGAGGAGGACCGGGGAGCTGTTTTTT
16,once,TRBJ2-3,TRBV6-5,TRBD2,CASSSSLAGRTDTQYF,TGTGCCAGCAGTTCGTCTTTAGCGGGAAGGACAGATACGCAGTATTTT
14,NA,TRBJ1-4,TRBV5-1,NA,CASSLTDTNEKLFF,TGCGCCAGCAGCTTGACGGACACTAATGAAAAACTGTTTTTT
19,few,TRBJ1-4,TRBV15,NA,CATSRSREGPLVGNEKLFF,TGTGCCACCAGCCGGTCCAGGGAAGGTCCCCTCGTGGGTAATGAAAAACTGTTTTTT
14,NA,TRBJ1-1,TRBV7-3,NA,CASSPGGENTEAFF,TGTGCCAGCAGCCCGGGCGGGGAGAACACTGAAGCTTTCTTT
12,once,TRBJ1-1,TRBV30,NA,CARDAGNTEAFF,TGTGCCCGTGATGCAGGGAACACTGAAGCTTTCTTT
14,NA,TRBJ2-7,TRBV7-3,TRBD2,CASSPGGGAYEQYF,TGCGCCAGCAGCCCCGGCGGGGGGGCCTACGAGCAGTACTTC
12,NA,TRBJ2-5,TRBV27,NA,CASGRVQETQYF,TGTGCCAGCGGGAGAGTCCAAGAGACCCAGTACTTC
11,once,TRBJ1-1,TRBV5-4,NA,CASSSFTEAFF,TGTGCCAGCAGCTCATTTACTGAAGCTTTCTTT
14,NA,TRBJ2-1,TRBV15,TRBD1,CATGRTGGRGEQFF,TGTGCCACGGGTCGGACAGGGGGCAGGGGTGAGCAGTTCTTC
12,NA,TRBJ1-2,TRBV28,NA,CASSWNNYGYTF,TGTGCCAGCAGTTGGAATAACTATGGCTACACCTTC
12,few,TRBJ1-2,TRBV30,NA,CAWSMANYGYTF,TGTGCCTGGAGTATGGCTAACTATGGCTACACCTTC
16,NA,TRBJ1-2,TRBV11-2,NA,CASSRNIVLGAGGYTF,TGTGCCAGCAGCAGAAATATCGTTCTGGGGGCAGGTGGCTACACCTTC
11,NA,TRBJ2-7,TRBV20-1,NA,CSVESTYEQYF,TGCAGTGTGGAATCGACCTACGAGCAGTACTTC
15,NA,TRBJ2-7,TRBV6-1,NA,CASSEEASASYEQYF,TGTGCCAGCAGTGAGGAGGCTAGCGCCTCCTACGAGCAGTACTTC
13,once,TRBJ2-1,TRBV7-3,NA,CASSLGARGEQFF,TGTGCCAGCAGCTTGGGTGCGCGGGGAGAGCAGTTCTTC
17,NA,TRBJ2-7,TRBV5-1,TRBD2,CASSLVLAVPSSYEQYF,TGCGCCAGCAGCTTGGTCCTAGCGGTACCAAGCTCCTACGAGCAGTACTTC
14,NA,TRBJ2-1,TRBV10-1,NA,CASTTPMGHNEQFF,TGCGCCAGCACCACCCCTATGGGACACAATGAGCAGTTCTTC
17,NA,TRBJ2-2,TRBV10-3,TRBD2,CAISDWTSGTNTGELFF,TGTGCCATCAGTGATTGGACTAGCGGAACGAACACCGGGGAGCTGTTTTTT
18,NA,TRBJ2-7,TRBV15,TRBD2,CATSRDPPRWDYPNEQYF,TGTGCCACCAGCAGAGACCCTCCTAGGTGGGACTACCCTAACGAGCAGTACTTC
16,NA,TRBJ1-2,TRBV19,NA,CASDIGVFPFPYGYTF,TGTGCCAGTGATATTGGGGTTTTTCCTTTCCCATATGGCTACACCTTC
15,NA,TRBJ2-1,TRBV6-5,TRBD2,CASSRSGRAYNEQFF,TGTGCCAGCAGCCGTAGCGGGAGGGCCTACAATGAGCAGTTCTTC
16,NA,TRBJ2-2,TRBV5-1,NA,CASSPTRVANTGELFF,TGCGCCAGCAGCCCCACACGAGTAGCGAACACCGGGGAGCTGTTTTTT
16,few,TRBJ2-2,TRBV28,TRBD1,CASRKGQDGNTGELFF,TGTGCCAGCAGGAAAGGACAGGACGGGAACACCGGGGAGCTGTTTTTT
16,NA,TRBJ2-4,TRBV7-2,TRBD2,CASSPTLTSGRPLEYF,TGTGCCAGCAGCCCCACGCTGACTAGCGGGAGGCCCCTGGAGTACTTC
15,NA,TRBJ2-2,TRBV4-2,NA,CASSQDSPNTGELFF,TGTGCCAGCAGCCAAGATAGCCCGAACACCGGGGAGCTGTTTTTT
18,NA,TRBJ2-5,TRBV29-1,TRBD2,CSVEYFPSREAGQETQYF,TGCAGCGTTGAGTACTTTCCTTCGCGGGAGGCGGGGCAAGAGACCCAGTACTTC
12,NA,TRBJ2-7,TRBV5-5,NA,CASSPSSYEQYF,TGTGCCAGCAGCCCCAGTTCCTACGAGCAGTACTTC
12,NA,TRBJ1-1,TRBV5-1,NA,CASSLAGNEAFF,TGCGCCAGCAGCTTGGCGGGCAACGAAGCTTTCTTT
16,NA,TRBJ1-3,TRBV6-1,NA,CASSEERGSGGNTIYF,TGTGCCAGCAGTGAAGAAAGGGGTTCGGGGGGAAACACCATATATTTT
12,NA,TRBJ1-2,TRBV9,NA,CASSVGGAGYTF,TGTGCCAGCAGCGTGGGGGGCGCCGGCTACACCTTC
15,once,TRBJ2-1,TRBV14,NA,CASSGGFSSYNEQFF,TGTGCCAGCAGCGGGGGGTTTAGCTCCTACAATGAGCAGTTCTTC
16,NA,TRBJ1-1,TRBV2,NA,CASTLRDTGGYTEAFF,TGTGCCAGCACTCTCCGGGACACGGGAGGGTATACTGAAGCTTTCTTT
15,NA,TRBJ1-1,TRBV18,TRBD1,CASSPPGGRDTEAFF,TGTGCCAGCTCACCCCCAGGGGGCCGCGACACTGAAGCTTTCTTT
14,NA,TRBJ2-2,TRBV9,TRBD1,CASSAGTVTGELFF,TGTGCCAGCAGCGCTGGGACAGTAACCGGGGAGCTGTTTTTT
11,NA,TRBJ1-1,TRBV2,NA,CASMENTEAFF,TGTGCCAGCATGGAGAACACTGAAGCTTTCTTT
12,NA,TRBJ1-1,TRBV10-2,NA,CASHSGFSEAFF,TGCGCCAGCCACAGTGGTTTCTCTGAAGCTTTCTTT
15,NA,TRBJ2-2,TRBV11-2,TRBD1,CASSPRTGHDGELFF,TGTGCCAGCAGCCCGCGGACAGGGCATGACGGGGAGCTGTTTTTT
13,NA,TRBJ2-3,TRBV5-4,NA,CASSLGAADTQYF,TGTGCCAGCAGCTTGGGGGCGGCAGATACGCAGTATTTT
14,NA,TRBJ2-7,TRBV6-5,TRBD2,CASSYRGGGYEQYF,TGTGCCAGCAGTTACCGTGGGGGGGGTTACGAGCAGTACTTC
13,once,TRBJ2-1,TRBV7-2,NA,CASSLGLTAEQFF,TGTGCCAGCAGCTTAGGACTGACGGCTGAGCAGTTCTTC
14,NA,TRBJ1-2,TRBV6-6,NA,CASSYSRSDYGYTF,TGTGCCAGCAGTTACTCGAGGTCGGACTATGGCTACACCTTC
16,NA,TRBJ2-2,TRBV5-1,TRBD1,CASSLRTGSNTGELFF,TGCGCCAGCAGCCTACGGACAGGATCGAACACCGGGGAGCTGTTTTTT
16,NA,TRBJ2-2,TRBV7-2,NA,CASSFTGYGDTGELFF,TGTGCCAGCAGCTTCACAGGCTATGGGGACACCGGGGAGCTGTTTTTT